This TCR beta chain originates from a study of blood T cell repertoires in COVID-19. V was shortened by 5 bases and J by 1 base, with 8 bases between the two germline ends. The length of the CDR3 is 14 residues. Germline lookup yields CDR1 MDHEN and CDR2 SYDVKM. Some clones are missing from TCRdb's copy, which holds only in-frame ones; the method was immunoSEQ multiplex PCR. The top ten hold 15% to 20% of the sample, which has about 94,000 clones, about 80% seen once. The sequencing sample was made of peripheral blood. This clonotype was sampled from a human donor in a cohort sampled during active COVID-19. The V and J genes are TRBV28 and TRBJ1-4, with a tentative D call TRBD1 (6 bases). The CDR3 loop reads CASSKQGTNEKLFF. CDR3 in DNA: TGTGCCAGCAGTAAACAGGGAACTAATGAAAAACTGTTTTTT.